This note documents a single T cell receptor beta chain sequence. The data stem from a study of blood T cell repertoires in COVID-19. The wider study: Italy, Spain and the United States were the sources of the convalescent and acute COVID-19 samples. T cells, B-cell-depleted T cells, or PBMCs provided the cDNA or gDNA that served as material.

Original processing methods: Reference gene primer amplification gave estimated nucleated cell counts. This table comes from immunoSEQ multiplex PCR, and its TCRdb copy is limited to in-frame clones, with some not included. V and J calls plus clone size are reproduced from that table; the DNA served to infer D and trimming. The table lists around 120,000 clones, just over 70% of them singletons. This clonotype was sampled from a human donor with acute or convalescent COVID-19. The donor label of this sample is uncertain. Input material: peripheral blood.

CDR3 bases: TGTGCCAGCTGGGAGTCGGGAACCTACGAGCAGTACTTC. The encoded protein is CASWESGTYEQYF. This rearrangement joins TRBV6-6 to TRBJ2-7, with D perhaps matching TRBD2 (5 bases). Germline V gene lookup returns CDR1 MNHNY and CDR2 SVGAGI (reference sequence). The V gene lost 8 bases and the J gene lost 2 bases, with 13 bases spanning the gap. This CDR3 has 13 amino acids.